This is a list of T cell receptor beta chains from one sample in a study of graft-versus-host responses after intestinal transplantation. These receptors lack a known antigen. Libraries were prepared by immunoSEQ multiplex PCR; TCRdb keeps only in-frame clonotypes and omits some of them. The sample carries about 91,000 clones, 85% to 95% recorded once. Source: unstimulated CD4+ T cells sorted from spleen or lymph node cells, taken before transplant. Every receptor here comes from a human donor who was the organ donor for an intestinal transplant. Each CDR3 is given with its conserved first and last residue. Each record gives: J gene, clone size, D gene, V gene, CDR3 protein, CDR3 DNA. D genes are given only for firm matches. A row's size may be missing; if present it is once, few, many or a size class.

TRBJ1-2 | . | TRBD1 | TRBV2 | CASRGRQGDYGYTF | TGTGCCAGCAGGGGGAGACAGGGGGACTATGGCTACACCTTC
TRBJ2-3 | . | . | TRBV21-1 | CASSGSGTGGTADTQYF | TGTGCCAGCAGCGGATCCGGGACAGGGGGCACCGCAGATACGCAGTATTTT
TRBJ2-7 | once | TRBD2 | TRBV7-3 | CASSATSGRAFHEQYF | TGTGCCAGCAGTGCGACTAGCGGGAGGGCCTTCCACGAGCAGTACTTC
TRBJ2-2 | once | . | TRBV11-3 | CASSSGTANTGELFF | TGTGCCAGCAGCTCCGGGACTGCGAACACCGGGGAGCTGTTTTTT
TRBJ2-2 | . | . | TRBV5-1 | CASFVGGAGELFF | TGCGCCAGCTTCGTCGGGGGAGCCGGGGAGCTGTTTTTT
TRBJ1-2 | . | . | TRBV29-1 | CSVDKIHYGYTF | TGCAGCGTTGATAAAATTCACTATGGCTACACCTTC
TRBJ2-4 | . | TRBD1 | TRBV9 | CASLQGAKNIQYF | TGTGCCAGCTTGCAGGGGGCAAAAAACATTCAGTACTTC
TRBJ1-5 | once | TRBD1 | TRBV6-1 | CASSESHSTGGNQPQHF | TGTGCCAGCAGCGAATCTCACTCAACAGGGGGCAATCAGCCCCAGCATTTT
TRBJ2-2 | . | TRBD1 | TRBV6-4 | CASRRDREVTGELFF | TGTGCCAGCAGGCGGGACAGGGAAGTCACCGGGGAGCTGTTTTTT
TRBJ2-7 | . | TRBD2 | TRBV11-2 | CASSFGTSGGAEQYF | TGTGCCAGCAGCTTTGGGACTAGCGGGGGGGCCGAGCAGTACTTC
TRBJ1-6 | few | TRBD1 | TRBV30 | CAWSPTGHGGSPLHF | TGTGCCTGGAGCCCGACAGGGCACGGGGGTTCACCCCTCCACTTT
TRBJ2-2 | . | . | TRBV18 | CASSRDRETGELFF | TGTGCCAGCTCGCGGGACAGAGAAACCGGGGAGCTGTTTTTT
TRBJ2-5 | . | . | TRBV7-9 | CASSSRETQYF | TGTGCCAGCAGCTCGCGGGAGACCCAGTACTTC
TRBJ1-2 | . | TRBD1 | TRBV5-1 | CASSLGTGSYGYTF | TGCGCCAGCAGCCTAGGGACAGGTTCCTATGGCTACACCTTC
TRBJ1-2 | . | TRBD1 | TRBV7-6 | CASSLGVTGGTF | TGTGCCAGCAGCTTAGGTGTGACAGGGGGGACCTTC
TRBJ2-1 | . | TRBD2 | TRBV5-5 | CASSLDAFLSSGFRLDEQFF | TGTGCCAGCAGCTTGGATGCCTTCCTGTCTAGCGGTTTTCGTTTGGATGAGCAGTTCTTC
TRBJ2-4 | . | . | TRBV2 | CASSRGDSKNIQYF | TGTGCCAGCAGCAGAGGGGACTCCAAAAACATTCAGTACTTC
TRBJ1-1 | . | TRBD1 | TRBV27 | CASSDQLLGGYRGQGMNTEAFF | TGTGCCAGCAGCGACCAGCTCCTAGGTGGGTATAGGGGACAGGGGATGAACACTGAAGCTTTCTTT
TRBJ2-1 | . | TRBD2 | TRBV18 | CASSRGGAYNEQFF | TGTGCCAGCTCACGTGGGGGGGCCTACAATGAGCAGTTCTTC
TRBJ2-7 | . | . | TRBV11-3 | CASSPQASSYEQYF | TGTGCCAGCAGCCCCCAGGCCAGCTCCTACGAGCAGTACTTC
TRBJ2-7 | few | . | TRBV28 | CASTISYEQYF | TGTGCCAGCACTATCTCCTACGAGCAGTACTTC
TRBJ2-5 | . | . | TRBV27 | CASIESGSQETQYF | TGTGCCAGCATTGAATCTGGGAGCCAAGAGACCCAGTACTTC
TRBJ2-3 | . | TRBD2 | TRBV5-1 | CASSFGTSPDTQYF | TGCGCCAGCAGCTTTGGGACTAGTCCAGATACGCAGTATTTT
TRBJ1-6 | . | . | TRBV6-5 | CASSLTEIYNSPLHF | TGTGCCAGCAGTTTGACAGAAATCTATAATTCACCCCTCCACTTT
TRBJ2-1 | . | TRBD2 | TRBV2 | CASSPPTSGGAITYNEQFF | TGTGCCAGCAGTCCCCCGACTAGCGGGGGGGCTATCACCTACAATGAGCAGTTCTTC
TRBJ2-2 | . | . | TRBV10-3 | CAISERRGRGDPNTGELFF | TGTGCCATCAGTGAAAGGAGGGGACGGGGAGACCCGAACACCGGGGAGCTGTTTTTT
TRBJ1-4 | . | . | TRBV6-1 | CASRKDNPNEKLFF | TGTGCCAGCAGAAAGGACAACCCTAATGAAAAACTGTTTTTT
TRBJ1-2 | once | TRBD1 | TRBV7-9 | CASRTGGASGYTF | TGTGCCAGCAGGACAGGGGGCGCGAGCGGCTACACCTTC
TRBJ2-7 | . | TRBD2 | TRBV28 | CASSRGTSGIEHYEQYF | TGTGCCAGCAGCCGAGGGACTAGCGGGATTGAACACTACGAGCAGTACTTC
TRBJ2-1 | . | TRBD2 | TRBV7-2 | CASSFLAGAYNEQFF | TGTGCCAGCAGCTTCCTAGCGGGGGCCTACAATGAGCAGTTCTTC
TRBJ2-1 | . | TRBD2 | TRBV9 | CASSERASPGGEQFF | TGTGCCAGCAGCGAGAGGGCGTCCCCGGGGGGTGAGCAGTTCTTC
TRBJ2-2 | . | TRBD1 | TRBV9 | CASSIGTGPGELFF | TGTGCCAGCAGCATCGGGACAGGGCCCGGGGAGCTGTTTTTT
TRBJ2-1 | . | TRBD1 | TRBV27 | CASSLSSGTGQFF | TGTGCCAGCAGTTTATCTTCCGGGACAGGGCAGTTCTTC
TRBJ2-7 | . | TRBD2 | TRBV7-8 | CASSPRLAGGQEQYF | TGTGCCAGCAGCCCGAGACTAGCGGGGGGTCAAGAGCAGTACTTC
TRBJ1-3 | . | TRBD1 | TRBV27 | CASSKQGHGNTIYF | TGTGCCAGCAGTAAACAGGGGCATGGAAACACCATATATTTT
TRBJ2-1 | . | TRBD2 | TRBV11-3 | CASSLGPTSGSSPEQFF | TGTGCCAGCAGCTTGGGGCCTACTAGCGGGAGTTCCCCTGAGCAGTTCTTC
TRBJ1-1 | few | TRBD1 | TRBV5-1 | CASRRQGAMNTEAFF | TGCGCCAGCAGGCGACAGGGGGCTATGAACACTGAAGCTTTCTTT
TRBJ2-7 | . | . | TRBV7-2 | CASSLWGRGDEQYF | TGTGCCAGCAGCTTATGGGGGAGGGGGGACGAGCAGTACTTC
TRBJ1-5 | . | . | TRBV10-3 | CAISESDRFNQPQHF | TGTGCCATCAGTGAGTCCGACAGATTCAATCAGCCCCAGCATTTT
TRBJ1-1 | . | . | TRBV4-1 | CASSQEGGGTEAFF | TGCGCCAGCAGCCAAGAGGGAGGGGGGACTGAAGCTTTCTTT
TRBJ2-6 | . | TRBD1 | TRBV29-1 | CSVVGTGGAGANVLTF | TGCAGCGTTGTAGGGACAGGGGGCGCTGGGGCCAACGTCCTGACTTTC
TRBJ1-5 | . | . | TRBV2 | CASSATPYSNQPQHF | TGTGCCAGCAGCGCCACACCGTATAGCAATCAGCCCCAGCATTTT
TRBJ1-4 | . | TRBD1 | TRBV29-1 | CSVAPTGGGEKLFF | TGCAGCGTCGCACCCACAGGGGGGGGAGAAAAACTGTTTTTT
TRBJ2-1 | . | . | TRBV15 | CATSRDAGQVNSVGQFF | TGTGCCACCAGCAGAGATGCAGGACAAGTAAATTCCGTGGGGCAGTTCTTC
TRBJ2-1 | . | TRBD2 | TRBV28 | CASSLLGTRNEQFF | TGTGCCAGCAGTTTATTGGGGACTAGGAATGAGCAGTTCTTC
TRBJ2-7 | . | . | TRBV6-1 | CASSDWGPTYEQYF | TGTGCCAGCAGTGACTGGGGGCCTACTTACGAGCAGTACTTC